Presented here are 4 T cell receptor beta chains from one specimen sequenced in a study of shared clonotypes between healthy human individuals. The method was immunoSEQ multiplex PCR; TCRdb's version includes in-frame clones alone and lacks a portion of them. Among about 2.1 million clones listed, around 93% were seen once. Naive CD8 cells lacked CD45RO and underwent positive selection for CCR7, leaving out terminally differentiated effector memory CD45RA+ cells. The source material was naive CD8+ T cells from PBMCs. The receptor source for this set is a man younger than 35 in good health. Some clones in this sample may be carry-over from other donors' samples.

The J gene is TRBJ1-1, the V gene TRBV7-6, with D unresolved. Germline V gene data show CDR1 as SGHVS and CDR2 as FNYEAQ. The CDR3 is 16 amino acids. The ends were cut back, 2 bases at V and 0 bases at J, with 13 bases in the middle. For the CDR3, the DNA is TGTGCCAGCAGCTTAAGTCGTGGGAACATGAACACTGAAGCTTTCTTT. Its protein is CASSLSRGNMNTEAFF.

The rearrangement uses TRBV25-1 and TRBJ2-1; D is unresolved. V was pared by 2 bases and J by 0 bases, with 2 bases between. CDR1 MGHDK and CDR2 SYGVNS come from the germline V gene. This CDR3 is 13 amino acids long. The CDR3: CASSEDSYNEQFF. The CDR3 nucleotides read TGTGCCAGCAGTGAAGACTCCTACAATGAGCAGTTCTTC.

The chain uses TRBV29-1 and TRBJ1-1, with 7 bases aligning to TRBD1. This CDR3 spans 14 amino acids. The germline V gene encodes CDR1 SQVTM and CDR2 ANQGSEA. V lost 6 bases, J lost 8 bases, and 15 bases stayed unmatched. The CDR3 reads CSVMGLTGHWEAFF. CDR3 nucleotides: TGCAGCGTCATGGGGCTGACAGGGCATTGGGAAGCTTTCTTT.

The DNA for the CDR3 is TGTGCCAGTACCAATGGTCGTCGGGAGCAGTACTTC. It encodes CASTNGRREQYF. The V call is TRBV19, the J call TRBJ2-7; the D is unclear. CDR3 length equals 12 residues. Germline CDR1 and CDR2: LNHDA and SQIVND (reference sequence). V lost 7 bases, J lost 7 bases, and 14 bases lay in between.